Below, 5 T cell receptor beta chains from the same sample are listed, as sequenced in a study of blood T cell repertoires in COVID-19. Data came from immunoSEQ multiplex PCR; TCRdb stores just in-frame clones and leaves some out. The sample lists some 380,000 clones, around 90% occurring once. Sequenced sample: PBMCs or T cells enriched from blood (not recorded which). The receptors originated from a woman in her forties with acute COVID-19.

This chain uses TRBV20-1 with TRBJ1-2; D perhaps matches TRBD1 (6 bases). This CDR3 has 11 residues. The ends were cut back, 3 bases at V and 6 bases at J, with 8 bases in the middle. Germline V gene sequence: CDR1 DFQATT, CDR2 SNEGSKA (reference sequence). The CDR3 is CSASKGDGYTF. CDR3 bases: TGCAGTGCTAGTAAGGGGGATGGCTACACCTTC.

V gene TRBV4-1 combines with J gene TRBJ2-5; 8 bases align to TRBD2. The trim removed 1 base at V and 1 base at J, leaving 5 bases unmatched. This CDR3 is built from 16 residues. CDR1 is MGHRA and CDR2 is YSYEKL in the germline V gene. As DNA, the CDR3 is TGCGCCAGCAGCCAAGTCGGGGGGGGATCCCAAGAGACCCAGTACTTC. This gives the protein CASSQVGGGSQETQYF.

The V call is TRBV6-5, the J call TRBJ1-4; D unclear. The V end was cut by 7 bases, the J end by 0 bases, with 12 bases between. The CDR3 totals 15 residues. The germline V gene encodes CDR1 MNHEY and CDR2 SVGAGI. The DNA for the CDR3 is TGTGCCAGCACCACAACAGCCGCAACTAATGAAAAACTGTTTTTT. Amino acids: CASTTTAATNEKLFF.

The chain couples TRBV2 to TRBJ2-7, with a possible D match to TRBD2 (5 bases). Per the germline V gene, CDR1 is SNHLY and CDR2 is FYNNEI. CDR3 size: 13 residues. V was clipped by 4 bases and J by 6 bases, with 13 bases between them. The CDR3 region has the DNA TGTGCCAGCAGTGGAGGGCAGCCGGGCGAGCAGTACTTC. This translates into CASSGGQPGEQYF.

The V and J genes are TRBV10-3 and TRBJ1-2; no definite D call. V dropped 2 bases and J dropped 5 bases, with 9 bases sitting between them. CDR1 and CDR2 (germline): ENHRY, SYGVKD. The CDR3 totals 13 residues. CDR3 sequence: CAISESREYGYTF. Here the CDR3 DNA reads TGTGCCATCAGTGAGAGCCGGGAGTATGGCTACACCTTC.